The next 22 T cell receptor beta chains were all read from a single sample in a study of T cells after somatic rescue of genetic block. Using immunoSEQ multiplex PCR, the repertoire was profiled, and TCRdb retains in-frame clones only, with some absent. This sample carries 10,000 to 15,000 clones, roughly 70% of them seen once, and the ten largest clones take around 21%. The specimen was peripheral blood mononuclear cells (PBMCs). Receptor source: a boy younger than 18.

By sample fraction, this clone is medium-sized (0.01 to 0.1%). The chain carries TRBV5-6 and TRBJ1-1, with unresolved D. The CDR3 spans 13 residues. In germline, CDR1 is SGHDT, CDR2 YYEEEE. V lost 6 bases and J lost 8, with 17 bases in between. The CDR3 protein is CASTLRKSFEAFF. CDR3 DNA: TGTGCCAGCACCCTAAGGAAGTCTTTCGAAGCTTTCTTT.

CDR3 amino acids: CASSRGGNTDTQYF. In DNA, the CDR3 is TGTGCCAGCAGCCGGGGGGGTAACACAGATACGCAGTATTTT. This sequence joins TRBV7-9 and TRBJ2-3, with 8 nucleotides matching TRBD2. The V and J ends lost 5 bases and 2 bases, in that order; junction bases with no gene match: 3. CDR3 length equals 14 residues. CDR1 is SEHNR, CDR2 FQNEAQ, per germline (reference sequence).

This chain joins TRBV29-1 and TRBJ2-5; D uncertain. Germline-derived CDR1 and CDR2 are SQVTM and ANQGSEA. Deletions cut 4 bases from V and 1 base from J, with 4 bases between. CDR3 length: 11 amino acids. CDR3 nucleotide sequence: TGCAGCGTTGGGTTCCAAGAGACCCAGTACTTC. This sequence encodes CSVGFQETQYF.

Only a few counts were recorded for this clone. J is TRBJ2-3 and V is TRBV5-8, with 9 bases that match TRBD1. CDR3 length: 16 amino acids. V shed 2 bases, J shed 3 bases, and the junction held 7 bases outside the gene matches. From germline, CDR1 is SGHTS and CDR2 YDEGEE. The CDR3 bases are TGTGCCAGCAGCTTAGACAGGGGGTCGAGTACAGATACGCAGTATTTT. It translates to CASSLDRGSSTDTQYF. Drawing the rest from reference TRBV5-8 and TRBJ2-3, the complete variable domain is EAGVTQSPTHLIKTRGQQATLRCSPISGHTSVYWYQQALGLGLQFLLWYDEGEERNRGNFPPRFSGRQFPNYSSELNVNALELEDSALYLCASSLDRGSSTDTQYFGPGTRLTVL.

The V call is TRBV7-8, the J call TRBJ2-3; 7 positions agree with TRBD2. V trimming: 2 bases; J trimming: 6 bases; junction bases outside the gene matches: 5. The CDR3 loop spans 14 amino acids. The V gene's germline CDR1 is SGHVS and CDR2 FQNEAQ. As DNA, the CDR3 is TGTGCCAGCAGCTTACCACTAGCGAAGGATACGCAGTATTTT. It yields the protein CASSLPLAKDTQYF.

This clone occurred once. The rearrangement uses TRBV30 and TRBJ2-4; possibly TRBD1 or TRBD2 for D (6 bases each). V shed 3 bases and J shed 0 bases, with 15 bases lying between them. CDR3 size: 16 residues. Germline CDR1 is GTSNPN and CDR2 is SVGIG (reference sequence). The CDR3 here is CAWSARGRSAKNIQYF. CDR3 in DNA: TGTGCCTGGAGCGCCCGGGGGCGATCAGCCAAAAACATTCAGTACTTC.

This clone was counted only a few times. This sequence joins TRBV6-1 and TRBJ2-7, with TRBD2 matching 7 bases. The CDR3 is 16 amino acids. V trimming: 2 bases; J trimming: 3 bases; junction bases outside the gene matches: 10. The germline gives CDR1 MNHNS, CDR2 SASEGT. DNA for the CDR3: TGTGCCAGCAGTGAATGGTTGGGCGGGGGAAACTACGAGCAGTACTTC. This gives the protein CASSEWLGGGNYEQYF.

The V and J genes are TRBV6-5 and TRBJ2-5; 12 bases fit TRBD2. The J call may be incorrect, as the DNA end agrees better with TRBJ2-7. The CDR3 has 15 amino acids. Germline-derived CDR1 and CDR2 are MNHEY and SVGAGI. The CDR3 is CASTRRTSGTYEQYF. In DNA, the CDR3 is TGTGCCAGCACTCGAAGGACTAGCGGGACCTACGAGCAGTACTTC.

This clone was detected only a few times. V usage is TRBV7-3 and J usage is TRBJ2-3; unclear D gene. Germline V lookup: CDR1 SGHTA, CDR2 FQGTGA. Trimming took 6 bases from V and 0 from J, leaving 7 bases between them. This CDR3 contains 13 residues. CDR3 in DNA: TGTGCCAGCAGTTCCCTTAGCACAGATACGCAGTATTTT. Translated: CASSSLSTDTQYF.

The chain couples TRBV11-2 to TRBJ1-4, with D unresolved. Deletions cut 3 bases from V and 4 bases from J, with 9 bases between. Looked up from germline, CDR1 is SGHAT and CDR2 is FQNNGV. This CDR3 has 14 amino acids. The chain's CDR3 is CASSFSGDNEKLFF. The CDR3 DNA is TGTGCCAGCAGCTTCAGCGGGGATAATGAAAAACTGTTTTTT.

The gene calls are TRBV6-1 and TRBJ2-5; 7 bases are a match to TRBD1. The CDR3 covers 15 residues. The junction had 7 bases not matched to a gene; V was cut back by 5 bases and J by 1 base. Germline V gives CDR1 MNHNS, CDR2 SASEGT. The CDR3 spells CASSSHRGRQETQYF. The CDR3 region has the DNA TGTGCCAGCAGTTCCCACAGGGGACGCCAAGAGACCCAGTACTTC.

There are a few counts of this clone. The chain uses TRBV7-9 and TRBJ1-4; 7 bases are shared with TRBD1. After removal of 5 bases from V and 1 base from J, the junction contained 7 bases not matched to a gene. Germline V gene lookup returns CDR1 SEHNR and CDR2 FQNEAQ (reference sequence). There are 16 residues in the CDR3. CDR3: CASSRGQARTNEKLFF. The CDR3, as DNA: TGTGCCAGCAGCCGCGGACAGGCTCGAACTAATGAAAAACTGTTTTTT.

V gene TRBV29-1 combines with J gene TRBJ2-7; 13 nucleotides match TRBD2. Losses at the gene ends were 7 bases for V and 0 bases for J; bases not matched to a gene: 12. CDR3 size: 17 residues. Germline CDR1 is SQVTM and CDR2 is ANQGSEA. The CDR3 sequence is CSAFPQGLAGPSYEQYF. The CDR3 DNA is TGCAGCGCCTTCCCACAGGGACTAGCGGGGCCCTCCTACGAGCAGTACTTC.

This sequence joins TRBV29-1 and TRBJ2-6; D is undetermined. CDR1 SQVTM and CDR2 ANQGSEA come from the germline V gene. The CDR3 is made up of 13 amino acids. Deletions cut 6 bases from V and 0 bases from J, with 6 bases between. The chain's CDR3 is CSVGSSGANVLTF. The CDR3 DNA sequence: TGCAGCGTGGGATCCTCTGGGGCCAACGTCCTGACTTTC.

This clone was detected a few times. This chain connects TRBV2 to TRBJ2-7, with 10 bases fitting TRBD1. The CDR3 extends over 14 amino acids. J was trimmed by 4 bases and V by 7 bases; bases with no gene match: 7. Per germline, CDR1 SNHLY and CDR2 FYNNEI. The CDR3 here is CASNRDRGDYEQYF. CDR3 bases: TGTGCCAGCAACCGGGACAGGGGTGATTACGAGCAGTACTTC.

The chain recombines TRBV11-3 with TRBJ2-7; 9 nucleotides agree with TRBD2. The germline CDR1 and CDR2 sequences are SGHNT and YENEEA. The CDR3 sequence is 19 residues long. V lost 2 bases to trimming and J lost 7 bases; unmatched junction nucleotides: 21. CDR3: CASSLKDETGLAFPTEQYF. In DNA, the CDR3 is TGTGCCAGCAGCTTAAAAGACGAGACGGGACTAGCCTTTCCTACAGAGCAGTACTTC.

This clone was counted a few times. The chain couples TRBV5-1 to TRBJ2-5; weak D call: TRBD2 (6 bases). Germline V CDR1 and CDR2: SGHRS, YFSETQ. This CDR3 region has 13 residues. V was shortened by 3 bases and J by 3 bases, with 9 bases between the two germline ends. CDR3 in amino acids: CASSSGVEETQYF. CDR3 in DNA: TGCGCCAGCAGCTCGGGGGTGGAAGAGACCCAGTACTTC. The full variable domain, rest sourced from reference TRBV5-1 and TRBJ2-5, is KAGVTQTPRYLIKTRGQQVTLSCSPISGHRSVSWYQQTPGQGLQFLFEYFSETQRNKGNFPGRFSGRQFSNSRSEMNVSTLELGDSALYLCASSSGVEETQYFGPGTRLLVL.

The CDR3 protein is CASSSRTGWDYGYTF. The CDR3 DNA is TGTGCCAGCAGTTCCCGGACAGGGTGGGACTATGGCTACACCTTC. This chain links TRBV27 with TRBJ1-2; TRBD1 matches 8 bases. The CDR3 sequence is 15 residues long. The junction had 7 bases not matched to a gene; V was cut back by 4 bases and J by 3 bases. Per the germline V gene, CDR1 is MNHEY and CDR2 is SMNVEV (reference sequence).

The rearrangement links TRBV7-9 to TRBJ2-5, with D possibly matching TRBD2 (6 bases). Germline V CDR1 and CDR2: SEHNR, FQNEAQ (reference sequence). V lost 2 bases, J lost 2 bases, and 18 bases lay in between. The CDR3 consists of 17 residues. The CDR3 DNA sequence: TGTGCCAGCAGCTTACACGGGAGTTATGGGGTTCAAGAGACCCAGTACTTC. This sequence encodes CASSLHGSYGVQETQYF. Filled out from reference TRBV7-9 and TRBJ2-5, the complete variable domain reads DTGVSQNPRHKITKRGQNVTFRCDPISEHNRLYWYRQTLGQGPEFLTYFQNEAQLEKSRLLSDRFSAERPKGSFSTLEIQRTEQGDSAMYLCASSLHGSYGVQETQYFGPGTRLLVL.

The chain employs TRBV4-1 and TRBJ1-1; a weak D match, TRBD1 (6 bases). Looked up from germline, CDR1 is MGHRA and CDR2 is YSYEKL. With 7 bases removed from V and 8 bases from J, the gap between germline ends came to 17 bases. The CDR3 covers 13 residues. DNA for the CDR3: TGCGCCAGCACCCGGGGGGCAGGGAAAGAAGCTTTCTTT. Amino acids: CASTRGAGKEAFF.

The CDR3 nucleotides are TGTGCCAGCAGCTTAGGTCAGGGCAACCAAGAGACCCAGTACTTC. This gives the protein CASSLGQGNQETQYF. The rearrangement links TRBV7-9 to TRBJ2-5; a possible D gene is TRBD1 (5 bases). V gave up 1 base and J gave up 0 bases, with 9 bases separating them. Per germline, CDR1 SEHNR and CDR2 FQNEAQ (reference sequence). The CDR3 has 15 amino acids.

The chain couples TRBV18 to TRBJ2-3; D gene ambiguous. Per the germline V gene, CDR1 is KGHSH and CDR2 is LQKENI. The length of the CDR3 is 16 residues. Trimming took 5 bases from V and 6 from J, leaving 21 bases between them. CDR3 bases: TGTGCCAGCTCAACGTCCCTTCAGATTGCACAGGATACGCAGTATTTT. Translation: CASSTSLQIAQDTQYF.